This T cell receptor (beta chain) was sequenced for a study of blood T cell repertoires in COVID-19. Overall study: COVID-19 samples from acute and convalescent phases originated in the United States, Italy and Spain. Sample material is recorded as cDNA or gDNA derived from T cells, B-cell-depleted T cells, or PBMCs.

Original handling: Amplification of reference gene primers was used by the study to estimate nucleated cell counts. Only in-frame clones appear in the TCRdb table, and some are missing; sequencing was by immunoSEQ multiplex PCR. The D gene and trimming were derived from the DNA, and the V and J assignments and clone size from that table. The table lists 250,000 to 350,000 clones, about 91% of them singletons, with under 8% in the top ten. The CDR3 is 15 amino acids. Germline lookup yields CDR1 SGHRS and CDR2 YFSETQ. The V segment lost 4 bases and the J segment 7 bases; nucleotides outside the gene matches: 8.

This clonotype was sampled from a woman in her thirties who had recovered from COVID-19. The specimen sequenced was peripheral blood. This chain connects TRBV5-1 to TRBJ2-3; 11 bases agree with TRBD2. CDR3 in amino acids: CASSLAGGGLNTQYF. The CDR3 coding sequence is TGCGCCAGCAGCCTAGCGGGGGGTGGTTTAAATACGCAGTATTTT.